Sequencing of this TCR beta chain was carried out in a study of identical twins (dated by TCRdb to about 2016). The study in broad terms: TCR alpha and beta repertoires from monozygotic twins, unrelated adults of various ages and cord blood were deep-sequenced to test whether fetal clonotypes persist. To rule out contamination, the twin experiments were replicated at different times with different library preparation protocols.

For this clonotype: It lacks a known antigen. Base qualities are not provided; no much larger clone lies one nucleotide away.

General conclusions and limits of the study: Zero-insertion analyses could be partly confounded by invariant T cells such as MAIT and iNKT, although diverse VJ usage argued against such confounding for most clonotypes. Out-of-frame TCR alpha sharing in monozygotic twins was systematically underestimated by recombination models, whereas sharing between unrelated individuals was in agreement with the recombination models. Fewer insertions were carried by abundant cord blood beta clonotypes; a weaker similar trend was observed in young adult naive repertoires, while no such trend was observed in memory repertoires. Because the same donors could not be followed over many years, the conclusions relied on cross-sectional statistical analysis. In beta out-of-frame sequences, excess twin sharing was weaker, because having fewer shared sequences lowered the signal-to-noise ratio. Out-of-frame TCR alpha sequences shared between twins showed an excess of low generation-probability sequences compared with coincidental sharing between unrelated individuals.

The receptor library was made with 5' RACE. The run used an Illumina HiSeq 2000. A universal primer binding site was added through template switching, and the final cDNA carried a unique molecular identifier so that TCR cDNA molecules could be counted accurately. First-strand cDNA for TCR alpha and beta chains was synthesized from specific primers in the conserved constant-segment region. To control for contamination, every cDNA library carried two barcodes: a SMART-Mk sample barcode plus Illumina barcodes. Two successive PCR steps introduced TruSeq adapter sequences along with Illumina sample barcodes. TCR alpha and beta cDNA libraries were sequenced on the Illumina HiSeq platform with custom primers. The paper's data handling went like this. Unique molecular identifiers were extracted from raw reads with MiGEC, and CDR3 positions were determined with MiXCR. Recombination models were inferred per individual with the repgenHMM and IGoR tools using an EM algorithm. The tcR package in R was used for shared clonotype analysis, with sharing normalized by the product of cloneset sizes. Out-of-frame nonproductive sequences were analyzed to study raw recombination free of thymic and clonal selection effects. TCRdb redid the processing of the public reads, applying fastp at Q25 and MiXCR, and retained in-frame beta chains. Rows are unified per CDR3 protein, each entry keeping the most common DNA and genes. In this record, the V and J calls reflect TCRdb's handling and not the investigators' own analysis. This sample has about 520,000 distinct CDR3 sequences in its table, and roughly 21% of those were observed once. Around 0.91% of the sample comes from the top ten.

Every donor was a healthy Caucasian. Three pairs of female monozygotic twins, all aged 18 to 29 years, were included in the twin cohort. Positive isolation kits from Invitrogen were used to isolate the CD4+ and CD8+ T cell populations. The same sample was also studied in work on T cells expressing NK-cell markers. That second publication adds: Three sorted T-cell subsets (CD3+CD56+NKG2C+, CD3+CD56+NKG2C- and CD3+CD56-NKG2C+) from about 8 donors had their TCR beta-chain repertoires profiled. Of the eight sequenced donors, seven were found to be HCMV-seropositive and one was found to be HCMV-seronegative. In several experiments an anti-gammadeltaTCR antibody was added to restrict sorting to alphabetaTCR-expressing T cells. In five to seven donors, the dominant CD3+CD56+NKG2C+ clonotypes were found to rank among the top 10 CD8+ clonotypes and to make up about 1.0-8% of CD8+ T cells. Those dominant clonotypes were again the most abundant among CD3+CD56-NKG2C+ cells in four donors, at about 25-60.1%. Whether the expanded NKG2C-expressing T cell clones were specific for HCMV antigens remained unclear. The study sequenced eight donors, all healthy volunteers chosen at random: three men and five women. HCMV-specific IgG was detected in serum with a commercial ELISA kit to determine HCMV serostatus. MIGEC was used to demultiplex reads and group reads by UMI, and MiTCR was used to assemble and quantify clonotypes. Only TCR cDNA sequences supported by at least two reads were kept to exclude erroneous sequences. The tcR package was used for downstream repertoire analysis, with clonotypes matched between fractions based on CDR3 nucleotide sequence plus V segment. VDJmatch was used to annotate antigen specificity against VDJdb, with one amino acid substitution in CDR3 permitted.

The sample was CD4+ T cells sorted from blood. This sequence was found in a woman under 30 in good health.

The CDR3 region: CASSRSAGQPGNTIYF. The nucleotide sequence reads as follows: TGTGCCAGCAGCCGATCGGCGGGACAGCCAGGAAACACCATATATTTT. The rearrangement combines TRBV7-6 with TRBJ1-3, with 7 central nucleotides matching TRBD1. Germline trimming: 5 bases from V, 4 bases from J; junction bases outside gene matches: 11. CDR1 and CDR2, looked up from the germline V gene, are SGHVS and FNYEAQ. The CDR3 goes from the cysteine to the phenylalanine over 16 residues. The kept DNA is CDR3 alone, 48 bases in frame from the first base.